This T cell receptor beta chain emerged from a study of blood T cell repertoires in COVID-19. Study background: Whether acute or convalescent, the COVID-19 samples came from the United States, Italy and Spain.

Sequencing used immunoSEQ multiplex PCR; TCRdb keeps in-frame clones, though not all of them. The table includes 250,000 or so clones, about four fifths detected once. This clone was detected a few times. This same CDR3 is encoded by further DNA sequences in the sample. This CDR3 is 14 amino acids long. The V end lost 3 bases, the J end lost 2 bases, and 11 bases lay between the germline ends. Germline loops: CDR1 SGHRS, CDR2 YFSETQ. The chain joins TRBV5-1 to TRBJ1-1, with unresolved D. The source is a woman aged 40 to 50 who had been exposed to COVID-19. The sample taken for sequencing was PBMCs or T cells enriched from blood (not recorded which). The CDR3 loop is CASSSRTANTEAFF. CDR3 coding DNA: TGCGCCAGCAGCTCGCGCACTGCCAACACTGAAGCTTTCTTT.